Listed here are 20 T cell receptor beta chains from one sample, sequenced in a study of OX40 agonist ivuxolimab in advanced cancers. Assay: immunoSEQ multiplex PCR; the TCRdb copy retains only in-frame clones and omits some. Of about 26,000 clones in the sample, about 88% were seen once. Sequenced material: CD4+ or CD8+ T cells sorted from blood, taken in a trial of the OX40 agonist ivuxolimab. These receptors were obtained from an adult with an advanced solid tumor such as melanoma, head and neck, liver or kidney cancer.

This CDR3 is CASSSATGWANEQFF. CDR3 DNA: TGTGCCAGCAGTTCCGCGACAGGTTGGGCCAATGAGCAGTTCTTC. The V gene is TRBV27, the J gene TRBJ2-1, with a weak D call TRBD1 (6 bases). V lost 4 bases and J lost 6, with 16 bases in between. The CDR3 has 15 amino acids. Per germline, CDR1 MNHEY and CDR2 SMNVEV (reference sequence).

The chain carries TRBV7-6 and TRBJ2-1; 9 bases fit TRBD2. J lost 9 bases, V lost 5 bases, and 11 bases had no gene match. Germline V gene sequence: CDR1 SGHVS, CDR2 FNYEAQ. This CDR3 contains 15 residues. The CDR3 DNA sequence: TGTGCCAGCAGCGGAAGGCGGGAGGGCCACCGTGAGCAGTTCTTC. Its protein is CASSGRREGHREQFF.

V usage is TRBV19 and J usage is TRBJ1-3; D may be TRBD1 (5 bases). CDR3 size: 16 residues. V dropped 3 bases and J dropped 0 bases, with 12 bases sitting between them. Germline CDR1 and CDR2: LNHDA and SQIVND (reference sequence). The CDR3 loop reads CASSIAGTISGNTIYF. The DNA for the CDR3 is TGTGCCAGTAGTATCGCGGGGACTATCTCTGGAAACACCATATATTTT.

This rearrangement joins TRBV11-3 to TRBJ2-7; 12 nucleotides line up with TRBD2. The germline V gene encodes CDR1 SGHNT and CDR2 YENEEA. Trimming took 4 bases from V and 1 from J; bases not matched to a gene: 5. The CDR3 is 16 residues long. For the CDR3, the DNA is TGTGCCAGCAGCTCATCGACTAGCGGGAGTTCCTACGAGCAGTACTTC. It encodes CASSSSTSGSSYEQYF.

V and J are TRBV6-5 and TRBJ1-2; tentative D call: TRBD1 (5 bases). Germline lookup yields CDR1 MNHEY and CDR2 SVGAGI. V dropped 10 bases and J dropped 8 bases, with 14 bases sitting between them. The CDR3 extends over 11 amino acids. The CDR3 loop is CATQGAVGYTF. For the CDR3, the DNA is TGTGCCACCCAGGGTGCGGTAGGCTACACCTTC.

The chain links TRBV11-2 to TRBJ2-3; D unresolved. Germline V gene lookup returns CDR1 SGHAT and CDR2 FQNNGV. V was clipped by 1 base and J by 4 bases, with 9 bases between them. The CDR3 consists of 14 residues. The CDR3 sequence: CASSLVAGSDTQYF. As DNA, the CDR3 is TGTGCCAGCAGCTTAGTTGCCGGGTCAGATACGCAGTATTTT.

This chain links TRBV5-8 with TRBJ2-7, with D unresolved. V gave up 3 bases and J gave up 4 bases, with 8 bases separating them. The CDR3 contains 12 residues. Germline V gene lookup returns CDR1 SGHTS and CDR2 YDEGEE. The CDR3 coding sequence is TGTGCCAGCAGCTACTACAGTTACGAGCAGTACTTC. This codes for CASSYYSYEQYF.

The chain recombines TRBV29-1 with TRBJ2-7, with TRBD2 matching over 9 bases. Germline V gene lookup returns CDR1 SQVTM and CDR2 ANQGSEA. The CDR3 loop spans 14 amino acids. J gave up 0 bases and V 7 bases, and 7 bases lay outside the gene matches. This chain's CDR3 is CSAILAGYSYEQYF. Here the CDR3 DNA reads TGCAGCGCAATACTAGCGGGCTACTCCTACGAGCAGTACTTC.

CDR3 amino acids: CASSLGGSEKLFF. CDR3 coding DNA: TGTGCCAGCAGCTTAGGGGGGAGCGAAAAACTGTTTTTT. The chain employs TRBV7-9 and TRBJ1-4; tentatively, D is TRBD1 (5 bases). Germline V CDR1 and CDR2: SEHNR, FQNEAQ (reference sequence). The CDR3 is 13 amino acids. Deletions cut 1 base from V and 8 bases from J, with 8 bases between.

The chain employs TRBV27 and TRBJ2-5; 7 bases fit TRBD1. The CDR3 consists of 12 residues. Unmatched junction bases numbered 1, after V lost 6 bases and J lost 3 bases. Germline V gene lookup returns CDR1 MNHEY and CDR2 SMNVEV (reference sequence). The CDR3 DNA sequence: TGTGCCAGCAGCGGGACAGAAGAGACCCAGTACTTC. Amino acid sequence: CASSGTEETQYF.

CDR3 sequence reads: CASSFQISASTDTQYF. CDR3 nucleotides: TGTGCCAGCAGCTTTCAAATTAGTGCTAGCACAGATACGCAGTATTTT. This chain connects TRBV7-3 to TRBJ2-3; D is unclear. V lost 3 bases and J lost 0, with 13 bases in between. Looked up from germline, CDR1 is SGHTA and CDR2 is FQGTGA. The CDR3 sequence is 16 residues long. Variable domain in full (rest from reference TRBV7-3 and TRBJ2-3): GAGVSQTPSNKVTEKGKYVELRCDPISGHTALYWYRQSLGQGPEFLIYFQGTGAADDSGLPNDRFFAVRPEGSVSTLKIQRTERGDSAVYLCASSFQISASTDTQYFGPGTRLTVL.

The chain recombines TRBV10-2 with TRBJ2-2; D remains ambiguous. The length of the CDR3 is 15 residues. The germline V gene encodes CDR1 WSHSY and CDR2 SAAADI. Deletions cut 0 bases from V and 7 bases from J, with 12 bases between. The CDR3 reads CASSESSPGHGELFF. CDR3 bases: TGCGCCAGCAGTGAGTCAAGCCCTGGCCACGGGGAGCTGTTTTTT.

The chain recombines TRBV5-1 with TRBJ2-7; 10 nucleotides agree with TRBD1. Germline-derived CDR1 and CDR2 are SGHRS and YFSETQ. With 5 bases clipped from V and 2 bases from J, the junction kept 4 bases outside the gene matches. There are 14 residues in the CDR3. The DNA for the CDR3 is TGCGCCAGCAGGCGGGACAGGGGAGCCTACGAGCAGTACTTC. Amino acids: CASRRDRGAYEQYF.

The chain carries TRBV6-5 and TRBJ2-5; D gene ambiguous. CDR1 is MNHEY, CDR2 SVGAGI, per germline. V dropped 0 bases and J dropped 5 bases, with 10 bases sitting between them. This CDR3 is 14 amino acids long. CDR3 region: CASSYSISGETQYF. The CDR3 nucleotides are TGTGCCAGCAGTTACTCGATATCCGGGGAGACCCAGTACTTC.

The chain has TRBV28 and TRBJ1-5; TRBD1 is a possible D gene (6 bases). Germline CDR1 and CDR2: MDHEN and SYDVKM. V lost 5 bases to trimming and J lost 4 bases, with 18 bases between them. The CDR3 length is 16 residues. CDR3 sequence reads: CASSPFDYRDNQPQHF. The CDR3 region has the DNA TGTGCCAGCAGTCCCTTCGATTACAGGGATAATCAGCCCCAGCATTTT.

The chain has TRBV30 and TRBJ2-7; maybe TRBD1 (6 bases). The CDR3 consists of 13 residues. Germline V gene lookup returns CDR1 GTSNPN and CDR2 SVGIG (reference sequence). V dropped 0 bases and J dropped 2 bases, with 8 bases sitting between them. The CDR3 is CAWSVDSTYEQYF. Written as DNA, the CDR3 is TGTGCCTGGAGTGTGGACAGCACCTACGAGCAGTACTTC.

The gene calls are TRBV6-1 and TRBJ1-2; TRBD1 aligns across 8 bases. CDR1 and CDR2 from the germline V gene are MNHNS and SASEGT. V lost 5 bases, J lost 4 bases, and 9 bases stayed unmatched. This CDR3 region has 15 residues. For the CDR3, the DNA is TGTGCCAGCAGTTTCGGACAGGGCCCTTCCTATGGCTACACCTTC. As protein: CASSFGQGPSYGYTF.

V is TRBV18 and J is TRBJ1-5; D perhaps matches TRBD1 (6 bases). Looked up from germline, CDR1 is KGHSH and CDR2 is LQKENI. This CDR3 region has 13 residues. Deletions cut 8 bases from V and 5 bases from J, with 13 bases between. As DNA, the CDR3 is TGTGCCAGCGGACGGACAGCAGATCAGCCCCAGCATTTT. This translates into CASGRTADQPQHF. Based on the CDR3 plus reference TRBV18 and TRBJ1-5, the full variable domain is NAGVMQNPRHLVRRRGQEARLRCSPMKGHSHVYWYRQLPEEGLKFMVYLQKENIIDESGMPKERFSAEFPKEGPSILRIQQVVRGDSAAYFCASGRTADQPQHFGDGTRLSIL.

The V call is TRBV5-4, the J call TRBJ2-5, with 10 positions matching TRBD2. The CDR3 is 13 residues long. V shed 5 bases and J 2 bases; nucleotides not matched to a gene: 0. Germline CDR1 SGHNT, CDR2 YYREEE (reference sequence). CDR3 DNA sequence: TGTGCCAGCAGTAGCGGGGGGCAAGAGACCCAGTACTTC. Residues: CASSSGGQETQYF.

The chain combines TRBV7-6 with TRBJ2-1; maybe TRBD2 (6 bases). V was trimmed by 3 bases and J by 1 base, leaving 13 bases between them. The CDR3 has 16 residues. CDR1 is SGHVS, CDR2 FNYEAQ, per germline. CDR3 sequence reads: CASSLEGISSYNEQFF. The CDR3 DNA is TGTGCCAGCAGCTTGGAGGGGATATCTTCCTACAATGAGCAGTTCTTC.